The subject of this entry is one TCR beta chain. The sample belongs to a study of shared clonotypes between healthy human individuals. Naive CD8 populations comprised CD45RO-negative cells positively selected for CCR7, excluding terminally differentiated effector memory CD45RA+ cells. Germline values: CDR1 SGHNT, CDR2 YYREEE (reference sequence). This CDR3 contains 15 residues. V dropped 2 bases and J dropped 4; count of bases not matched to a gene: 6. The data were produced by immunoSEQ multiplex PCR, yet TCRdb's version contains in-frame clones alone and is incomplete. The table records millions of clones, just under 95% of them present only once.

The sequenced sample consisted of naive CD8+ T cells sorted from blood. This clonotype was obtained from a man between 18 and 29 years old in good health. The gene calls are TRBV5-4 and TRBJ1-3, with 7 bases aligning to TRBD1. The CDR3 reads CASSLSGTEGNTIYF. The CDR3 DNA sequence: TGTGCCAGCAGCTTATCCGGGACAGAAGGAAACACCATATATTTT. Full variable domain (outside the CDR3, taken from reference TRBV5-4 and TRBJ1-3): ETGVTQSPTHLIKTRGQQVTLRCSSQSGHNTVSWYQQALGQGPQFIFQYYREEENGRGNFPPRFSGLQFPNYSSELNVNALELDDSALYLCASSLSGTEGNTIYFGEGSWLTVV.